The source of this T cell receptor beta chain is a study of T-cell reconstitution after alpha-beta-depleted transplantation in children. Regarding the study as a whole: A year post-transplant, T-cell counts and diversity derived mostly from newly produced T cells. Some patients' high day-60 TCRbeta diversity was attributed to recipient cells surviving conditioning.

This clonotype was seen only a few times. The antigen is undetermined. The TCRbeta library incorporated unique molecular identifiers. TCRdb re-called the PCR reads through MiXCR, storing one row per CDR3 protein. The data contain about 590,000 distinct CDR3 sequences, under 15% of them seen just once; the ten biggest clones take up 2% to 2.5%. The CDR3 is 15 residues long. V was pared by 3 bases and J by 10 bases, with 19 bases between. CDR1 LGHNA and CDR2 YSLEER come from the germline V gene. The receptor's source is a male patient younger than 18 who had a stem cell transplant for acute myeloid leukemia, so the T cells may come from the graft donor. The V call is TRBV4-3, the J call TRBJ2-1; maybe TRBD1 (6 bases). The sequencing here drew on PBMCs, mostly from graft donor cells, taken 360 days after TCRalphabeta/CD19-depleted stem cell transplant. This chain's CDR3 is CASSQPGQKAREQFF. CDR3 nucleotide sequence: TGCGCCAGCAGCCAGCCGGGACAAAAGGCCCGAGAGCAGTTCTTC.